The 7 T cell receptor beta chains in this list originate from one sample, sequenced in a study of cytomegalovirus exposure and HLA in healthy donors. The PCR contained 60 Vbeta and 13 Jbeta primers. Data came from immunoSEQ multiplex PCR; TCRdb stores just in-frame clones and leaves some out. This sample has about 190,000 clones; approximately 79% occur once, and the top ten carry 6.3%. Sequencing used PBMCs. The receptors here all came from a man aged 35 to 55 in good health and CMV-seropositive.

The chain couples TRBV11-1 to TRBJ1-5; D remains unclear. This CDR3 region has 13 residues. The V end lost 3 bases, the J end lost 6 bases, and 9 bases lay between the germline ends. Germline-derived CDR1 and CDR2 are SGHAT and FQDESV (reference sequence). The CDR3 region has the DNA TGTGCCAGCAGCTTGGTGGGAGGTCAGCCCCAGCATTTT. This translates into CASSLVGGQPQHF.

This sequence joins TRBV7-2 and TRBJ2-5; tentative D call: TRBD2 (5 bases). CDR1 and CDR2 (germline): SGHTA, FQGNSA. Between the trimmed V and J ends, which lost 0 bases and 5 bases, there was a span of 10 bases. The CDR3 length is 14 residues. The CDR3 protein is CASSLALVRETQYF. The CDR3 bases are TGTGCCAGCAGCTTAGCACTAGTACGGGAGACCCAGTACTTC.

This clone was recorded once. The rearrangement uses TRBV5-6 and TRBJ1-1, with TRBD1 matching 7 bases. CDR3 length: 15 residues. V gave up 4 bases and J gave up 6 bases; unmatched junction bases: 12. Germline CDR1 reads SGHDT; CDR2 reads YYEEEE. CDR3 coding DNA: TGTGCCAGCAGCGAAGAAGGACAGGCCGGACCTGAAGCTTTCTTT. It is translated as CASSEEGQAGPEAFF.

The rearrangement links TRBV19 to TRBJ1-1; D is unresolved. The CDR3 runs to 13 residues. Trimming removed 5 bases at V and 1 base at J, with 8 bases between. Germline V gene sequence: CDR1 LNHDA, CDR2 SQIVND (reference sequence). CDR3 in DNA: TGTGCCAGTAGTGCTCGGGAGAACACTGAAGCTTTCTTT. This codes for CASSARENTEAFF.

This rearrangement joins TRBV4-1 to TRBJ1-1; D is possibly TRBD1 (6 bases). The germline gives CDR1 MGHRA, CDR2 YSYEKL. This CDR3 contains 16 residues. Trimming left V 4 bases short and J 6 bases short, with 21 bases between. The CDR3 sequence is CASSPFISGTSAEAFF. DNA for the CDR3: TGCGCCAGCAGCCCTTTCATTTCCGGGACAAGCGCTGAAGCTTTCTTT.

This clone was seen a few times. The chain is built from TRBV9 and TRBJ2-7; 7 bases are shared with TRBD2. CDR3 length: 14 residues. Losses at the gene ends were 5 bases for V and 5 bases for J; bases not matched to a gene: 10. In germline, CDR1 is SGDLS, CDR2 YYNGEE. The CDR3 protein is CASSPSIRGDEQYF. DNA for the CDR3: TGTGCCAGCAGTCCCTCTATCCGGGGGGACGAGCAGTACTTC. The whole variable domain, filled in from reference TRBV9 and TRBJ2-7, reads DSGVTQTPKHLITATGQRVTLRCSPRSGDLSVYWYQQSLDQGLQFLIQYYNGEERAKGNILERFSAQQFPDLHSELNLSSLELGDSALYFCASSPSIRGDEQYFGPGTRLTVT.

The genes are TRBV7-2 and TRBJ2-1; possibly TRBD2 for D (5 bases). V dropped 1 base and J dropped 2 bases, with 12 bases sitting between them. This CDR3 contains 16 residues. In germline, CDR1 is SGHTA, CDR2 FQGNSA. CDR3 amino acids: CASSLEASTPYNEQFF. CDR3 sequence (DNA): TGTGCCAGCAGCTTAGAAGCTAGCACCCCCTACAATGAGCAGTTCTTC.